Below, one T cell receptor (beta chain) is given with its context. This receptor's antigen is unknown. No base qualities exist here, and no much larger clone lies one base off it. This record belongs to a study of T cells in Graves' hyperthyroidism and ophthalmopathy (dated by TCRdb to the late 2010s). Context from the whole study: Peripheral blood samples were taken at the time of initial diagnosis, prior to any treatment. To identify distinguishing TCR V-J signatures, a discovery cohort of around 98 patients was used, comprising 43 with Graves' ophthalmopathy and some 60 with stable Graves' hyperthyroidism. An independent validation cohort of 18 to 20 hyperthyroidism patients and about 15 patients who later progressed to ophthalmopathy tested prospective prediction of ophthalmopathy. The 100 or so discovery patients were divided at random into training and test sets in a 7:3 ratio. In addition, the study compared T-cell repertoires in thyroid tissue and in blood from about 6 Graves' hyperthyroidism patients. After blood sampling, hyperthyroidism patients were treated with methimazole at a starting dose of 30 mg daily, and ophthalmopathy patients were treated with high-dose intravenous methylprednisolone. According to the paper, TCR Vbeta CDR3 sequencing was carried out on over 130 peripheral blood samples, which came from 40 to 45 ophthalmopathy, approximately 78 hyperthyroidism and roughly 17 progressor patients.

What the study reported, not specific to this receptor: No statistical method was used to set the sample size in advance, and investigators knew the group allocation. In cross-validation, a model built on a 13 V-J signature told ophthalmopathy apart from stable hyperthyroidism with just under 90% sensitivity and around 84% specificity, and in testing the same model reached 80%/75%. In validation, progression to ophthalmopathy was predicted by the model with about 70% sensitivity and just over 72% specificity, a median of roughly 6.4 months before onset. Most expanded thyroid clonotypes (frequency above 0.001) were also detected in blood, a finding suggesting that blood repertoires may reflect thyroid immune responses.

Amplification of TCR beta CDR3 regions was carried out from RNA transcripts. The TCR CDR3 was subjected to a first round of RT-PCR using the HTBI primer set and the Qiagen OneStep RT-PCR kit. Libraries were constructed in a second round of multiplex PCR, after which size selection and purification were carried out. The libraries were sequenced on an Illumina HiSeq2000 using paired-end 100 bp reads. Processing in the source paper ran as follows. SOAPnuke was used to process the raw data, removing reads that contained adapters or uncalled bases, had a mean Phred below 15, or lacked an exact match to the constant primer or identifier. COPE v1.2.5 was used to merge high-quality paired reads, and clonotypes were defined as unique nucleotide sequences. Clonotypes were aligned to IMGT TRBV, TRBD and TRBJ reference segments using MiTCR v1.1. The analysis was restricted to V-J combinations with a frequency above 0.0001, which together covered 98% to 99.2% of the repertoires. A TCS score was defined as the ratio between F50 (clonal expansion) and ExV (chaos), using BLOSUM62-based TCRdist between CDR3 peptides within each V-J. Welch's t-statistics and random forest reduced around 520 V-J features to about 13, which were used in a naive Bayes classifier (R e1071). TCRdb trimmed the raw reads at Q25, called clones with MiXCR and kept productive beta chains. A single entry per CDR3 protein holds the most common genes and DNA from its merged rows. These V and J calls originate from TCRdb's pipeline instead of the authors' own analysis. Recorded for this sample are around 580,000 distinct CDR3 sequences; over 15% of them occurred a single time. The ten largest clones represent 18% of the sample.

Stable Graves' hyperthyroidism was defined as the absence of progression to ophthalmopathy over 18 months of follow-up. The hyperthyroidism patients were between 18 and 65 years old and newly diagnosed, with a disease duration of less than 2 months. Any patient with an uncontrolled infection, another autoimmune disease, pregnancy or lactation was excluded. Diagnoses were established on the basis of clinical symptoms, serum thyroxine and TRAb, thyroid ultrasound, and orbital computed tomography. PBMCs were separated from approximately 10 ml of fresh peripheral blood using Ficoll-Paque density gradient centrifugation. Total RNA was extracted using Trizol reagent, and RNA quality was assessed on an Agilent 2100 Bioanalyzer. The trim is 0 bases for V and 4 bases for J, with a gap of 9 bases between the germline ends. Spanning cysteine to phenylalanine, the CDR3 consists of 14 amino acids. Left in the record is the CDR3 DNA by itself, 42 bases read in frame from the first base. CDR1 and CDR2 were assigned from the germline V gene (reference sequence) as DFQATT and SNEGSKA.

The chain is encoded by TRBV20-1 joined to TRBJ1-4; a weak D assignment points to TRBD1 (5 bases agree). This receptor was obtained from a woman aged 18 to 35 with Graves' hyperthyroidism. The sample taken for sequencing was blood. The CDR3 amino acid sequence is: CSARETAFNEKLFF. The nucleotide sequence is given as TGCAGTGCTAGAGAGACAGCCTTTAATGAAAAACTGTTTTTT.